This TCR beta chain derives from a study of blood T cell repertoires in COVID-19. Overall study context: There were acute and convalescent COVID-19 samples, and they came from the United States, Italy and Spain. PBMCs, B-cell-depleted T cells, or T cells provided the cDNA or gDNA that made up the material.

The CDR3 contains 16 residues. Per the germline V gene, CDR1 is SNHLY and CDR2 is FYNNEI. Trimming cost V 3 bases and J 0 bases, with 11 bases left between them. In the authors' methods: Cell counts per sample came from amplifying reference gene primers. TCRdb keeps only in-frame clones here, not all; method: immunoSEQ multiplex PCR. V, J and clone size reflect that table, while D and trimming were determined from the DNA. The repertoire consists of about 140,000 clones, with less than 80% occurring once and the leading ten covering around 3.3%. Sequenced sample: peripheral blood. This TCR derives from a man aged 55 to 70 with acute or convalescent COVID-19. The V gene is TRBV2, the J gene TRBJ1-4; D is unresolved. CDR3 amino acids: CASSDPTDPTNEKLFF. The DNA of the CDR3 is TGTGCCAGCAGTGACCCTACAGACCCAACTAATGAAAAACTGTTTTTT.